A single sample is the source of the 5 T cell receptor beta chains below, sequenced in a study of blood T cell repertoires in COVID-19. Sequencing was performed with immunoSEQ multiplex PCR; in TCRdb, only in-frame clones are kept and a portion is missing. The sample contains under 250,000 clones, about 89% of which appear only once. Material: peripheral blood. Receptor source: a man aged 55 to 70 who had recovered from COVID-19.

The V and J genes are TRBV28 and TRBJ2-7, with D unclear. Germline V lookup: CDR1 MDHEN, CDR2 SYDVKM. This CDR3 has 14 residues. V shed 8 bases and J shed 3 bases, with 17 bases lying between them. The CDR3 reads CASCPGGQCYEQYF. The CDR3 DNA follows: TGTGCCAGCTGCCCCGGTGGGCAGTGCTACGAGCAGTACTTC.

The DNA of the CDR3 is TGCGCCAGCAGCTTGGCGGGACAGGGTGAGCCCCAGCATTTT. This gives the protein CASSLAGQGEPQHF. The J gene is TRBJ1-5, the V gene TRBV5-1; TRBD1 aligns across 9 bases. Trimming removed 0 bases from V and 8 bases from J; junction bases left unmatched: 3. The germline gives CDR1 SGHRS, CDR2 YFSETQ. This CDR3 region has 14 residues.

The chain recombines TRBV2 with TRBJ2-3; 8 bases are a match to TRBD2. The CDR3 is made up of 16 amino acids. Per germline, CDR1 SNHLY and CDR2 FYNNEI. With 7 bases clipped from V and 2 bases from J, the junction kept 11 bases outside the gene matches. CDR3 sequence (DNA): TGTGCCAGCATATCTAACCCGGGGGGGCCCACAGATACGCAGTATTTT. This translates into CASISNPGGPTDTQYF.

In its sample, this clone was seen once. The chain employs TRBV30 and TRBJ2-1; unclear D gene. The CDR3 covers 16 residues. Germline values: CDR1 GTSNPN, CDR2 SVGIG (reference sequence). The V end lost 0 bases, the J end lost 1 base, and 13 bases lay between the germline ends. This chain's CDR3 is CAWSVRVSKSYNEQFF. For the CDR3, the DNA is TGTGCCTGGAGTGTTCGGGTTAGCAAATCCTACAATGAGCAGTTCTTC. Drawing the rest from reference TRBV30 and TRBJ2-1, the complete variable domain is SQTIHQWPATLVQPVGSPLSLECTVEGTSNPNLYWYRQAAGRGLQLLFYSVGIGQISSEVPQNLSASRPQDRQFILSSKKLLLSDSGFYLCAWSVRVSKSYNEQFFGPGTRLTVL.

This chain links TRBV7-9 with TRBJ1-1, with D hard to call. The CDR3 contains 12 residues. Looked up from germline, CDR1 is SEHNR and CDR2 is FQNEAQ (reference sequence). V dropped 2 bases and J dropped 7 bases, with 8 bases sitting between them. The CDR3 region is CASSLSELEAFF. DNA for the CDR3: TGTGCCAGCAGCTTATCGGAGCTTGAAGCTTTCTTT.